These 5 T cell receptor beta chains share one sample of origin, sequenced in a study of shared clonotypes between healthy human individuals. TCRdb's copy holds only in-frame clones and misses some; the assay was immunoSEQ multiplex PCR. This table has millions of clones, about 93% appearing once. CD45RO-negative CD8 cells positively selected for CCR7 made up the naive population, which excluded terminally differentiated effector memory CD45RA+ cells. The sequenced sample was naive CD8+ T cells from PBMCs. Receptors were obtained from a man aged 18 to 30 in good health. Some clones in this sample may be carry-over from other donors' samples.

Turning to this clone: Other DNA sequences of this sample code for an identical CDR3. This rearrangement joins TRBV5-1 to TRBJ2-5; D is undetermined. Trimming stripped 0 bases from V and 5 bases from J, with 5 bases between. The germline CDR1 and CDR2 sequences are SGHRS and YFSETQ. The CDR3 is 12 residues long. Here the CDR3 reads CASSLGAETQYF. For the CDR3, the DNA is TGCGCCAGCAGCTTGGGGGCGGAGACCCAGTACTTC.

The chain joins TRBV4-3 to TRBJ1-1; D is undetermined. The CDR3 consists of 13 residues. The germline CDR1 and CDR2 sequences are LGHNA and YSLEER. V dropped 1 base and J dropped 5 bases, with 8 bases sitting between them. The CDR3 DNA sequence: TGCGCCAGCAGCCAAGTAGGAAGGACTGAAGCTTTCTTT. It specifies CASSQVGRTEAFF.

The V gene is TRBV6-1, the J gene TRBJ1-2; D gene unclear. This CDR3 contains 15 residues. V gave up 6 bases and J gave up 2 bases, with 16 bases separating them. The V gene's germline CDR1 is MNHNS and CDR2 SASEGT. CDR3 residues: CASRADPLGNYGYTF. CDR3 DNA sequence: TGTGCCAGCAGGGCAGACCCCCTAGGCAACTATGGCTACACCTTC.

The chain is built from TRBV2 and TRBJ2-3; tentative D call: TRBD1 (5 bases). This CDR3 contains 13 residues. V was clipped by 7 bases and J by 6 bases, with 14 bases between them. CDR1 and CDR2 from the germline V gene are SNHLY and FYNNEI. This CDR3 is CASMGRPLDTQYF. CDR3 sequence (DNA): TGTGCCAGCATGGGGCGGCCTTTGGATACGCAGTATTTT.

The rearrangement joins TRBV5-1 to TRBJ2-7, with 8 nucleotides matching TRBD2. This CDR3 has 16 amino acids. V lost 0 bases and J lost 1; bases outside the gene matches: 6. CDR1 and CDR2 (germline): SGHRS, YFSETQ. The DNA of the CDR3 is TGCGCCAGCAGCTTGGGCCCTAGCGGGTCTTCCTACGAGCAGTACTTC. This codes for CASSLGPSGSSYEQYF.